This T cell receptor (beta chain) was obtained from a study of T-cell reconstitution after alpha-beta-depleted transplantation in children. Per germline, CDR1 LNHNV and CDR2 YYDKDF (reference sequence). Trimming removed 0 bases at V and 0 bases at J, with 13 bases between. The CDR3 runs to 17 residues. Unique molecular identifiers were used to barcode this TCRbeta library. MiXCR was run by TCRdb on the PCR reads, yielding one entry per CDR3 protein. Seen here are some 300,000 distinct CDR3 sequences, about 9.4% observed once, and the top ten hold 2% to 3%. The chain is built from TRBV15 and TRBJ2-3; the D gene is possibly TRBD1 (5 bases). The specimen was PBMCs from the stem cell graft donor, collected from the stem cell graft. The sequence was obtained from a human donor who donated a stem cell graft to a child with acute lymphoblastic leukemia. CDR3 coding DNA: TGTGCCACCAGCAGAGATACTGGGGCCCCTAGCACAGATACGCAGTATTTT. Residues: CATSRDTGAPSTDTQYF.